Included here is one T cell receptor beta chain sequence, with context. Antigen: not known. This entry comes from a study of T cell responses to AZD1222 COVID-19 vaccine. Overall study results and limits: Reports indicate that nearly half of spike-specific TCRs are directed at unmutated variant regions.

Assay used: immunoSEQ multiplex PCR; TCRdb lists only in-frame clones, some missing. Of roughly 150,000 clones in the sample, about 92% are singletons; the top ten hold approximately 5.9%. Germline trimming cut 4 bases from V and 5 bases from J; bases unmatched to any gene: 4. CDR1 and CDR2 from the germline V gene are SGHRS and YFSETQ. The CDR3 runs 15 residues. The clonotype comes from an adult who received the AZD1222 COVID-19 vaccine. The chain joins TRBV5-1 to TRBJ2-2; TRBD2 matches 11 bases. Specimen: peripheral blood, collected 28 days after the second AZD1222 dose. The CDR3: CASSLGLAGTGELFF. In DNA form, the CDR3 reads TGCGCCAGCAGCCTTGGACTAGCGGGTACCGGGGAGCTGTTTTTT.